The 28 T cell receptor beta chains presented below share a single source sample, sequenced in a study of T cell repertoires in cytomegalovirus infection. TCRdb re-analysed the reads in MiXCR, keeping a single row per CDR3 protein. The profile shows under 90,000 distinct CDR3 sequences, under 55% of them singletons. The antigens for these receptors are not known. The specimen was CD8+ T cells from cultured PBMCs, collected from culture after CMV antigen stimulation. The receptors come from a human donor in good health (CMV status not recorded). Some clones in this sample may be carry-over from other donors' samples.

The chain combines TRBV7-9 with TRBJ1-3; D is unresolved. Trimming shortened V by 5 bases and J by 1 base, and 21 bases separated the two germline ends. The germline CDR1 and CDR2 sequences are SEHNR and FQNEAQ (reference sequence). The CDR3 is made up of 18 amino acids. This chain's CDR3 is CASSPNILRLGSGNTIYF. CDR3 bases: TGTGCCAGCAGCCCAAATATCCTAAGACTGGGGTCTGGAAACACCATATATTTT.

The V call is TRBV7-6, the J call TRBJ1-1; no clear D. The germline V gene encodes CDR1 SGHVS and CDR2 FNYEAQ. This CDR3 comprises 14 residues. Trimming left V 5 bases short and J 7 bases short, with 17 bases between. The CDR3, as DNA: TGTGCCAGCAGCCCCCCTATGGCAGCCTATGAAGCTTTCTTT. Translating gives CASSPPMAAYEAFF.

The chain links TRBV5-6 to TRBJ2-3; 13 bases line up with TRBD2. V lost 2 bases and J lost 1; bases outside the gene matches: 16. This CDR3 contains 21 residues. CDR1 and CDR2 from the germline V gene are SGHDT and YYEEEE. The CDR3 bases are TGTGCCAGCAGCTTCTTCTACCCCGGACTAGCGGGAGTTCATCGCACAGATACGCAGTATTTT. Translated, it gives CASSFFYPGLAGVHRTDTQYF.

The chain couples TRBV14 to TRBJ2-1; D call uncertain. This CDR3 has 17 residues. Germline assignment: CDR1 SGHDN and CDR2 FVKESK. V lost 0 bases and J lost 2, with 14 bases in between. The CDR3: CASSQERLSSAYNEQFF. For the CDR3, the DNA is TGTGCCAGCAGCCAAGAAAGACTCTCTTCGGCCTACAATGAGCAGTTCTTC.

The chain combines TRBV28 with TRBJ2-3, with D maybe TRBD1 (5 bases). Trimming stripped 2 bases from V and 0 bases from J, with 6 bases between. Germline V gene data show CDR1 as MDHEN and CDR2 as SYDVKM. CDR3 length equals 14 residues. CDR3 DNA sequence: TGTGCCAGCAGTTTAAGACAGAGCACAGATACGCAGTATTTT. This codes for CASSLRQSTDTQYF.

The gene calls are TRBV6-5 and TRBJ1-1, with 7 bases aligning to TRBD1. This CDR3 is 13 amino acids long. Germline CDR1 and CDR2: MNHEY and SVGAGI. V shed 6 bases, J shed 4 bases, and the junction held 5 bases outside the gene matches. CDR3 nucleotides: TGTGCCAGCAGGTACAGGGGTAGCACTGAAGCTTTCTTT. Protein sequence: CASRYRGSTEAFF.

The chain employs TRBV24-1 and TRBJ2-7; TRBD1 might be the D (6 bases). Trimming stripped 4 bases from V and 7 bases from J, with 22 bases between. CDR1 KGHDR and CDR2 SFDVKD come from the germline V gene. The CDR3 covers 16 residues. The CDR3 loop reads CATSDHEQGAGGEQYF. In nucleotides, the CDR3 is TGTGCCACCAGTGACCATGAACAGGGAGCCGGAGGAGAGCAGTACTTC.

A few counts support this clonotype. The chain uses TRBV6-6 and TRBJ2-1; a weak D match, TRBD2 (5 bases). V was pared by 6 bases and J by 7 bases, with 22 bases between. Germline-derived CDR1 and CDR2 are MNHNY and SVGAGI (reference sequence). The CDR3 contains 16 residues. CDR3 nucleotides: TGTGCCAGCAGCATAAAAGGGAGTTCACTAGGTAATGAGCAGTTCTTC. Translating it yields CASSIKGSSLGNEQFF.

The CDR3 protein is CAPRGTTVPGNTIYF. The CDR3 DNA sequence: TGTGCCCCCAGGGGGACCACCGTTCCTGGAAACACCATATATTTT. The rearrangement uses TRBV6-7 and TRBJ1-3, with TRBD1 identical over 7 bases. Being an ORF, TRBV6-7 has a function that is uncertain. CDR3 length: 15 residues. The ends lost 11 bases at V and 2 bases at J; junction bases unmatched: 12.

V and J are TRBV28 and TRBJ2-7; D possibly corresponds to TRBD1 (5 bases). This CDR3 spans 15 amino acids. Germline CDR1 MDHEN, CDR2 SYDVKM. Trimming stripped 3 bases from V and 0 bases from J, with 12 bases between. CDR3 nucleotide sequence: TGTGCCAGCAGTTTGTTAGGGGAAAGCTCCTACGAGCAGTACTTC. Protein: CASSLLGESSYEQYF.

V gene TRBV5-4 combines with J gene TRBJ1-2, with D perhaps TRBD1 (5 bases). This CDR3 has 15 amino acids. Germline V lookup: CDR1 SGHNT, CDR2 YYREEE (reference sequence). Trimming left V 2 bases short and J 4 bases short, with 15 bases between. The CDR3 nucleotides are TGTGCCAGCAGCTTCCCAAGAACAGGCTTCTATGGCTACACCTTC. Protein sequence: CASSFPRTGFYGYTF.

This sequence joins TRBV24-1 and TRBJ1-2, with 11 positions matching TRBD1. The germline V gene encodes CDR1 KGHDR and CDR2 SFDVKD. This CDR3 spans 17 amino acids. With V trimmed by 4 bases and J by 2 bases, 8 bases remained unmatched. CDR3 nucleotide sequence: TGTGCCACCAGTGACACAGGACAGGGGGCATCGAACTATGGCTACACCTTC. Translating it yields CATSDTGQGASNYGYTF.

The sample holds a few counts of this clonotype. CDR3 protein: CASSQDLGVLNGYTF. In nucleotides, the CDR3 is TGCGCCAGCAGCCAAGATTTGGGGGTCTTGAATGGCTACACCTTC. The V gene is TRBV4-1, the J gene TRBJ1-2; perhaps TRBD1 as D (5 bases). Trimming took 0 bases from V and 6 from J, leaving 14 bases between them. The V gene's germline CDR1 is MGHRA and CDR2 YSYEKL. This CDR3 has 15 amino acids.

The rearrangement uses TRBV10-3 and TRBJ2-1; TRBD1 or TRBD2 may be the D gene (5 bases each). The V and J ends lost 0 bases and 2 bases respectively, with 14 bases between them. The CDR3 has 17 residues. The germline CDR1 and CDR2 sequences are ENHRY and SYGVKD. As DNA, the CDR3 is TGTGCCATCAGTGAGTCGGGGGACCGAAGCCCCTACAATGAGCAGTTCTTC. Translating gives CAISESGDRSPYNEQFF.

This rearrangement joins TRBV19 to TRBJ1-5, with D possibly TRBD1 on 5 matching bases. The CDR3 loop spans 14 amino acids. The V end lost 1 base, the J end lost 3 bases, and 7 bases lay between the germline ends. Germline V CDR1 and CDR2: LNHDA, SQIVND (reference sequence). CDR3 loop: CASSIGGINQPQHF. The CDR3 DNA follows: TGTGCCAGTAGTATAGGGGGGATCAATCAGCCCCAGCATTTT.

A word on this clonotype: At one end the junction does not follow the germline gene, possibly because of a read error. V gene TRBV28 combines with J gene TRBJ2-7; D gene unclear. This CDR3 contains 14 residues. The germline V gene has CDR1 MDHEN and CDR2 SYDVKM. CDR3 DNA: TGTGCCTGCAGTTTAGTGGTGGCCAACTACGAGCAGTACTTC. This codes for CACSLVVANYEQYF.

The rearrangement uses TRBV7-8 and TRBJ1-1; no firm D call. The germline V gene encodes CDR1 SGHVS and CDR2 FQNEAQ. The CDR3 loop spans 16 amino acids. V was pared by 6 bases and J by 1 base, with 18 bases between. CDR3 in amino acids: CASSWTPSNENTEAFF. The CDR3 DNA reads as TGTGCCAGCAGTTGGACGCCTTCAAACGAGAACACTGAAGCTTTCTTT.

This clonotype was seen just once. The chain combines TRBV6-6 with TRBJ1-5; D unclear. The CDR3 extends over 12 amino acids. Germline values: CDR1 MNHNY, CDR2 SVGAGI (reference sequence). CDR3 sequence (DNA): TGTGTCTCGACGGGGTACAATCAGCCCCAGCATTTT. This encodes CVSTGYNQPQHF.

The chain links TRBV27 to TRBJ1-2; possible D gene TRBD1, 5 bases. The germline gives CDR1 MNHEY, CDR2 SMNVEV (reference sequence). V lost 2 bases and J lost 0, with 10 bases in between. This CDR3 contains 15 residues. CDR3 protein: CASSLRGGSNYGYTF. DNA for the CDR3: TGTGCCAGCAGTTTAAGGGGCGGTTCTAACTATGGCTACACCTTC.

The J gene is TRBJ1-6, the V gene TRBV4-2; tentatively, D is TRBD1 (5 bases). The germline CDR1 and CDR2 sequences are LGHNA and YNFKEQ. The CDR3 has 15 amino acids. V dropped 4 bases and J dropped 8 bases, with 15 bases sitting between them. CDR3: CASSPTTDSYSPLHF. CDR3 coding DNA: TGTGCCAGCAGCCCGACGACAGACTCTTATTCACCCCTCCACTTT.

This chain links TRBV7-9 with TRBJ2-7; 7 bases are a match to TRBD1. V shed 5 bases, J shed 4 bases, and the junction held 5 bases outside the gene matches. Looked up from germline, CDR1 is SEHNR and CDR2 is FQNEAQ (reference sequence). CDR3 length: 13 amino acids. The CDR3 sequence: CASSRDSIYEQYF. CDR3 DNA sequence: TGTGCCAGCAGCAGGGACAGTATTTACGAGCAGTACTTC.

This clonotype was found a few times. V usage is TRBV7-3 and J usage is TRBJ1-1; 7 nucleotides match TRBD1. Germline V gene sequence: CDR1 SGHTA, CDR2 FQGTGA. The CDR3 totals 13 residues. Unmatched junction bases numbered 6, after V lost 5 bases and J lost 6 bases. CDR3: CASSPTGSPEAFF. In nucleotides, the CDR3 is TGTGCCAGCAGCCCGACAGGGTCCCCTGAAGCTTTCTTT.

The chain is built from TRBV4-2 and TRBJ2-3; 7 nucleotides align to TRBD1. The CDR3 contains 17 residues. Germline trimming cut 1 base from V and 2 bases from J; bases unmatched to any gene: 9. Germline CDR1 LGHNA, CDR2 YNFKEQ. CDR3 amino acids: CASSQVASRGITDTQYF. The CDR3 DNA follows: TGTGCCAGCAGCCAAGTGGCTAGCAGGGGGATCACAGATACGCAGTATTTT.

This sequence joins TRBV7-8 and TRBJ2-1; 13 nucleotides match TRBD2. The ends lost 4 bases at V and 0 bases at J; junction bases unmatched: 9. Per germline, CDR1 SGHVS and CDR2 FQNEAQ. This CDR3 contains 19 residues. Here the CDR3 DNA reads TGTGCCAGCAGCTACGGACTAGCGGGAGCTCCTAGCTCCTACAATGAGCAGTTCTTC. This codes for CASSYGLAGAPSSYNEQFF.

The V gene is TRBV7-3, the J gene TRBJ2-1; tentatively, D is TRBD1 (6 bases). CDR3 size: 13 residues. Trimming left V 5 bases short and J 9 bases short, with 14 bases between. The germline V gene has CDR1 SGHTA and CDR2 FQGTGA. DNA for the CDR3: TGTGCCAGCAGCCCAGGGGAGTGGGGTGAGCAGTTCTTC. Translation: CASSPGEWGEQFF.

This clonotype was detected a few times. V and J are TRBV27 and TRBJ1-5; possible D gene TRBD1, 5 bases. The V end was cut by 6 bases, the J end by 4 bases, with 13 bases between. The CDR3 runs 14 residues. Germline CDR1 reads MNHEY; CDR2 reads SMNVEV (reference sequence). This CDR3 is CASSRGVGNQPQHF. In nucleotides, the CDR3 is TGTGCCAGCAGCCGAGGGGTAGGGAATCAGCCCCAGCATTTT.

The chain employs TRBV15 and TRBJ2-6, with 9 bases fitting TRBD1. CDR3 length: 16 residues. Germline V gene sequence: CDR1 LNHNV, CDR2 YYDKDF (reference sequence). V was pared by 5 bases and J by 2 bases, with 4 bases of the junction left unmatched. The CDR3 spells CATSWDRVAGANVLTF. CDR3 sequence (DNA): TGTGCCACCAGCTGGGACAGGGTGGCTGGGGCCAACGTCCTGACTTTC.

This clonotype turned up a few times. The chain combines TRBV12-3 or TRBV12-4 with TRBJ2-6; no firm D call. V was pared by 1 base and J by 0 bases, with 7 bases between. The CDR3 has 16 residues. This CDR3 is CASSLVRHSGANVLTF. CDR3 DNA: TGTGCCAGCAGTTTAGTACGCCACTCTGGGGCCAACGTCCTGACTTTC.